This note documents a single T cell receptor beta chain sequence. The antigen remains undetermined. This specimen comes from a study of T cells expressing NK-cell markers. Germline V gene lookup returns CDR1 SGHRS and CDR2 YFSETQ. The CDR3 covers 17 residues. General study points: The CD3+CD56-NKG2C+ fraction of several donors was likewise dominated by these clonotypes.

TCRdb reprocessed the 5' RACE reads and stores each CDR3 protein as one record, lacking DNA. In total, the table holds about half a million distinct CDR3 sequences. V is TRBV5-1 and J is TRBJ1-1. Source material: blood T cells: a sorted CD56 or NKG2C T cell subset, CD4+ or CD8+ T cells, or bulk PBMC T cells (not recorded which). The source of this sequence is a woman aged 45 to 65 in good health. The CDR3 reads CASSLAGSLRMNTEAFF.